Below, 5 T cell receptor beta chains from the same sample are listed, as sequenced in a study of T cell responses to AZD1222 COVID-19 vaccine. Generated by immunoSEQ multiplex PCR, the TCRdb table keeps only in-frame clones and is missing some. The sample yields some 150,000 clones, about 93% seen once. The material was peripheral blood, obtained on day 0 of AZD1222 vaccination. The receptors were gathered from an adult in good health.

The chain joins TRBV2 to TRBJ2-5; perhaps TRBD1 as D (5 bases). CDR1 is SNHLY, CDR2 FYNNEI, per germline. Deletions cut 5 bases from V and 0 bases from J, with 10 bases between. CDR3 length: 14 amino acids. CDR3 sequence reads: CASSRDRNQETQYF. In nucleotides, the CDR3 is TGTGCCAGCAGTAGAGACAGAAACCAAGAGACCCAGTACTTC.

This chain links TRBV6-2 or TRBV6-3 with TRBJ2-7; D is unclear. Deletions cut 6 bases from V and 7 bases from J, with 10 bases between. From germline, CDR1 is MNHEY and CDR2 SVGEGT. This CDR3 has 11 residues. The CDR3 loop reads CASSLGLEQYF. As DNA, the CDR3 is TGTGCCAGCAGCCTCGGCCTAGAGCAGTACTTC.

The genes are TRBV3-1 (or the pseudogene TRBV3-2) and TRBJ2-5, with D maybe TRBD2 (6 bases). This CDR3 contains 14 residues. CDR1 and CDR2 from the germline V gene are LGHDT and YNNKEL (reference sequence). The ends were cut back, 1 base at V and 5 bases at J, with 11 bases in the middle. In DNA, the CDR3 is TGTGCCAGCAGCCAAGTACTAGCCGCCGAGACCCAGTACTTC. Protein: CASSQVLAAETQYF.

As to this clone: The same CDR3 can be traced to other DNA sequences in this sample. CDR3 residues: CASSLDGYTF. CDR3 DNA: TGTGCCAGCAGTTTGGATGGCTACACCTTC. The chain links TRBV28 to TRBJ1-2; unclear D gene. This CDR3 is built from 10 residues. The ends were cut back, 3 bases at V and 6 bases at J, with 2 bases in the middle. The germline gives CDR1 MDHEN, CDR2 SYDVKM.

This chain connects TRBV28 to TRBJ1-2; no reliable D call. Germline V gene lookup returns CDR1 MDHEN and CDR2 SYDVKM. This CDR3 comprises 14 residues. Trimming cost V 5 bases and J 4 bases, with 14 bases left between them. The chain's CDR3 is CASSPGQQIYGYTF. As DNA, the CDR3 is TGTGCCAGCAGTCCGGGCCAGCAGATCTATGGCTACACCTTC.